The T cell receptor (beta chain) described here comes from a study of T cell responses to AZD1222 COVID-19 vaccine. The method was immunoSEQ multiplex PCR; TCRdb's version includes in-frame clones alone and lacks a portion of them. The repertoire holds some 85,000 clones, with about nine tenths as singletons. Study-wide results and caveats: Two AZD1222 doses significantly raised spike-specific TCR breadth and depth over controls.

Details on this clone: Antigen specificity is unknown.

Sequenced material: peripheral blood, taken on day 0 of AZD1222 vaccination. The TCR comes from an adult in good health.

CDR3 coding DNA: TGTGCCAGTAGTATAAACCCGGGACAGGGAGGCTACACCTTC. Protein sequence: CASSINPGQGGYTF. The chain links TRBV19 to TRBJ1-2; 9 bases map to TRBD1. The CDR3 extends over 14 amino acids. Looked up from germline, CDR1 is LNHDA and CDR2 is SQIVND (reference sequence). J gave up 8 bases and V 2 bases, and 6 bases lay outside the gene matches.